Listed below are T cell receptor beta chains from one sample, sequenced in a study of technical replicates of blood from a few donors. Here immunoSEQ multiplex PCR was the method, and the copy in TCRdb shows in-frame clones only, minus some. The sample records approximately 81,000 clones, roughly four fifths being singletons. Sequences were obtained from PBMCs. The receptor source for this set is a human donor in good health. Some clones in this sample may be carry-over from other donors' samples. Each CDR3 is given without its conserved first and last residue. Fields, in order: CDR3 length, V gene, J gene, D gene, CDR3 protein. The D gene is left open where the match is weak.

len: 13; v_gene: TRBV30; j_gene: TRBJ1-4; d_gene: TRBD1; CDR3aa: AWREGQGYNEKLF
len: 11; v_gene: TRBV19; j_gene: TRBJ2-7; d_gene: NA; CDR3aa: ASSVTSKYEQY
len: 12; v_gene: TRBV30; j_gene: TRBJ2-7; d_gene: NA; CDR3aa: AWSLGAASYEQY
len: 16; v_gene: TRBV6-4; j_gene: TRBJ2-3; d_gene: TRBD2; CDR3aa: ASSDSPGGSGGTDTQY
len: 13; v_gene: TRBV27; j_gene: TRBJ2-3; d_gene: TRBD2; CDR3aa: ASSLRGGSTDTQY
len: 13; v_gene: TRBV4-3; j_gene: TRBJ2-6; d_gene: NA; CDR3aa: ASSQGRAGANVLT
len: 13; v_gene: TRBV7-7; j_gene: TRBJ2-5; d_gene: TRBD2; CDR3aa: ASSPLAGVGETQY
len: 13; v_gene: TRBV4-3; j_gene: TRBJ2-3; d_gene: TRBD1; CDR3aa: ASSQGTGSADTQY
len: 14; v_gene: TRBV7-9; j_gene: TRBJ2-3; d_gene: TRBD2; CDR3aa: ASSLALAGGTDTQY
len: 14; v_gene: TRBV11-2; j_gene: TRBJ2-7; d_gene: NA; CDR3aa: ASSLEATAGSYEQY